This T cell receptor beta chain was sequenced during a study of regulatory T cells in long-lasting Graves disease. Time point noted: persistent/refractory GD, antithyroid drugs over 5 years with positive TRAb. The TCR library was made from RNA that had been extracted from PBMCs in TRIzol. Patients with Graves' disease were diagnosed by American Thyroid Association guidelines. Remarks on this clonotype: Antigen unknown.

Regarding the study as a whole: Favored gene segments in persistent disease were TRBV28, TRBJ1-2 and TRBJ2-5. A greater number of public clonotypes (over 2,500) was shared by persistent patients than by new patients (roughly 880).

Building of the TCR beta libraries involved iRepertoire HTBI primers and Arm-PCR of CDR3 regions. TCRdb independently ran MiXCR on the multiplex PCR reads; one entry per CDR3 protein. The sample has a few hundred thousand distinct CDR3 sequences, under 25% seen once; the top ten hold over 6%. This CDR3 region has 15 residues. Germline loops: CDR1 SGDLS, CDR2 YYNGEE. Trimming removed 1 base from V and 9 bases from J, with 16 bases in between. V gene TRBV9 combines with J gene TRBJ2-2, with D tentatively TRBD1 (5 bases). The sample here was peripheral blood mononuclear cells (PBMCs), taken when the disease was refractory, from a patient treated with antithyroid drugs. The origin of this receptor is a female donor with Graves disease. In DNA, the CDR3 is TGTGCCAGCAGCGTATCGCTAGGGGTCATGAGGGAGCTGTTTTTT. It codes for CASSVSLGVMRELFF.